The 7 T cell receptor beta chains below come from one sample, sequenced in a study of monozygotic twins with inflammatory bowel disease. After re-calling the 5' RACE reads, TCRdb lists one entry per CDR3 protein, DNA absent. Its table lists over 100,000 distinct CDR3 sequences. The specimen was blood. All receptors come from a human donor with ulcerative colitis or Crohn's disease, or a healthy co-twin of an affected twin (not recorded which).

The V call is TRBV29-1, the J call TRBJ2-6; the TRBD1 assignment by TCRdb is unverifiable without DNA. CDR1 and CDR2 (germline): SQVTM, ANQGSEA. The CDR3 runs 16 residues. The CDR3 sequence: CSVIQGTPSGANVLTF.

The CDR3 loop reads CASSSFQGELNYGYTF. The chain is built from TRBV7-2 and TRBJ1-2; the TRBD1 assignment by TCRdb is unverifiable without DNA. The length of the CDR3 is 16 residues. Germline-derived CDR1 and CDR2 are SGHTA and FQGNSA. The full variable domain, in which reference TRBV7-2 and TRBJ1-2 provide the parts outside the CDR3, is GAGVSQSPSNKVTEKGKDVELRCDPISGHTALYWYRQSLGQGLEFLIYFQGNSAPDKSGLPSDRFSAERTGGSVSTLTIQRTQQEDSAVYLCASSSFQGELNYGYTFGSGTRLTVV.

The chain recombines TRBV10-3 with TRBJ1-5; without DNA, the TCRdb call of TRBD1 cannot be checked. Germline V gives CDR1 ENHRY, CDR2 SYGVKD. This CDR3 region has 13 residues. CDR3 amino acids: CAISWTDYQPQHF.

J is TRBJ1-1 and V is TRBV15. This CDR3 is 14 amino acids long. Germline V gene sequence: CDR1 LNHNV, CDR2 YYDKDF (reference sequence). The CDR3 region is CATSRAPEGTEAFF.

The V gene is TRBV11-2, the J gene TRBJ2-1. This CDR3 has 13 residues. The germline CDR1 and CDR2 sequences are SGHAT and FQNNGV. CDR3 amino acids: CASKPGIHNEQFF. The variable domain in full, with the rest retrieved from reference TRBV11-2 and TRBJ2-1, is EAGVAQSPRYKIIEKRQSVAFWCNPISGHATLYWYQQILGQGPKLLIQFQNNGVVDDSQLPKDRFSAERLKGVDSTLKIQPAKLEDSAVYLCASKPGIHNEQFFGPGTRLTVL.

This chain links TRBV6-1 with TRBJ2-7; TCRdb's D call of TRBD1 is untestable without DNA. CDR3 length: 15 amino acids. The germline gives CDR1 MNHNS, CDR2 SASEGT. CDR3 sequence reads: CASSDPGQGAYEQYF.

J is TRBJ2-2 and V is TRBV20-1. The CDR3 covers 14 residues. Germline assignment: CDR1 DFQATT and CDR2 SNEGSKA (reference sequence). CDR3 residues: CSARTATGTGELFF.